These T cell receptor beta chains were read from a single sample in a study of T cell responses to AZD1222 COVID-19 vaccine. Measured with immunoSEQ multiplex PCR; TCRdb has only the in-frame clones, and not every one. Here the sample spans some 180,000 clones, approximately 91% being singletons. The material sequenced was peripheral blood, taken 28 days after the second AZD1222 dose. The source of these receptors is an adult who received the AZD1222 COVID-19 vaccine. Each CDR3 is given with its conserved first and last residue. The order of the fields is clone size, D gene, V gene, J gene, CDR3 protein, CDR3 DNA. A D gene is named only where the DNA matches it firmly. Only part of the rows carry a size: once, few, many, or a class if the clone is expanded.

>few|.|TRBV18|TRBJ1-1
CASSQQENTEAFF
TGTGCCAGCTCCCAACAGGAGAACACTGAAGCTTTCTTT
>.|.|TRBV21-1|TRBJ2-2
CASSKPAGTGTTGELFF
TGTGCCAGCAGCAAGCCCGCGGGGACAGGGACGACCGGGGAGCTGTTTTTT
>.|TRBD2|TRBV18|TRBJ2-4
CASSPSPSGGGIQYF
TGTGCCAGCTCACCAAGCCCCAGCGGGGGGGGTATTCAGTACTTC
>.|TRBD1|TRBV5-4|TRBJ2-1
CASSLKTGGNEQFF
TGTGCCAGCAGCTTGAAAACAGGGGGCAACGAGCAGTTCTTC
>.|TRBD1|TRBV7-2|TRBJ1-5
CASSQVAGGGQPQHF
TGTGCCAGCAGCCAGGTGGCAGGGGGTGGTCAGCCCCAGCATTTT
>.|TRBD1|TRBV7-8|TRBJ2-2
CASGHRTGATQTGELFF
TGTGCCAGCGGACACCGGACAGGGGCTACCCAGACCGGGGAGCTGTTTTTT
>.|TRBD1|TRBV4-2|TRBJ1-2
CASSPEGYTGGGGYTF
TGTGCCAGCAGCCCCGAGGGCTATACAGGGGGCGGAGGCTACACCTTC
>.|TRBD1|TRBV19|TRBJ1-5
CASSVPNRGQPQHF
TGTGCCAGTAGTGTCCCAAACAGGGGCCAGCCCCAGCATTTT
>.|TRBD1|TRBV5-4|TRBJ1-2
CASSPGQSTNYGYTF
TGTGCCAGCAGCCCGGGACAGTCCACTAACTATGGCTACACCTTC
>.|TRBD1|TRBV24-1|TRBJ2-2
CATSDTGGPRTGELFF
TGTGCCACCAGTGATACAGGGGGCCCGAGGACCGGGGAGCTGTTTTTT
>.|TRBD1|TRBV6-2/TRBV6-3|TRBJ1-5
CASSYSQGVWQPQHF
TGTGCCAGCAGTTACTCACAGGGGGTTTGGCAGCCCCAGCATTTT
>.|.|TRBV3-1/TRBV3-2|TRBJ1-1
CASKGAHNLGTEAFF
TGTGCCAGCAAAGGAGCGCACAATCTTGGGACTGAAGCTTTCTTT
>once|.|TRBV7-2|TRBJ1-6
CASSLTGNSPLHF
TGTGCCAGCAGCTTAACAGGGAATTCACCCCTCCACTTT
>.|.|TRBV4-1|TRBJ1-4
CASSPLAGENEKLFF
TGCGCCAGCAGCCCCCTGGCAGGGGAAAATGAAAAACTGTTTTTT
>.|.|TRBV5-1|TRBJ1-3
CASSSGTSSGNTIYF
TGCGCCAGCAGCTCTGGGACAAGCTCTGGAAACACCATATATTTT
>.|.|TRBV7-9|TRBJ1-1
CASSLGVTGTEAFF
TGTGCCAGCAGCTTAGGAGTTACAGGCACTGAAGCTTTCTTT
>once|.|TRBV5-1|TRBJ1-4
CASSLAVGSEEKLFF
TGCGCCAGCAGCTTGGCCGTAGGGAGCGAGGAAAAACTGTTTTTT
>.|.|TRBV19|TRBJ2-1
CASSIRIAGTFNEQFF
TGTGCCAGTAGTATTAGAATCGCGGGAACGTTCAATGAGCAGTTCTTC
>.|TRBD2|TRBV19|TRBJ2-3
CASRPSGVADTQYF
TGTGCCAGTAGACCTAGCGGGGTGGCAGATACGCAGTATTTT
>.|.|TRBV3-1/TRBV3-2|TRBJ2-5
CASSQSETQETQYF
TGTGCCAGCAGCCAATCTGAGACACAAGAGACCCAGTACTTC
>.|.|TRBV7-3|TRBJ2-2
CASSLLGPGELFF
TGTGCCAGCAGCCTACTCGGCCCCGGGGAGCTGTTTTTT
>.|TRBD2|TRBV2|TRBJ2-3
CASSEARGGSDTQYF
TGTGCCAGCAGTGAAGCGAGGGGAGGGTCAGATACGCAGTATTTT
>.|.|TRBV19|TRBJ2-2
CASSIENTGELFF
TGTGCCAGTAGTATAGAGAACACCGGGGAGCTGTTTTTT
>once|.|TRBV2|TRBJ1-1
CASKSGGNTEAFF
TGTGCCAGCAAATCGGGGGGTAACACTGAAGCTTTCTTT
>.|TRBD2|TRBV10-1|TRBJ2-3
CASSANSGKAADTQYF
TGCGCCAGCAGTGCAAATAGCGGGAAAGCGGCAGATACGCAGTATTTT
>.|.|TRBV15|TRBJ2-6
CATSGGSTSGANVLTF
TGTGCCACCAGCGGGGGGTCAACCTCTGGGGCCAACGTCCTGACTTTC
>.|TRBD2|TRBV5-4|TRBJ2-3
CASSLNLGGATDTQYF
TGTGCCAGCAGCCTCAACCTCGGGGGGGCCACAGATACGCAGTATTTT
>once|.|TRBV27|TRBJ1-1
CASSLLSGGAGTEAFF
TGTGCCAGCAGTTTATTGTCAGGCGGCGCGGGGACTGAAGCTTTCTTT
>.|.|TRBV7-9|TRBJ1-5
CASSGPWRGGTNQPQHF
TGTGCCAGCAGTGGTCCCTGGAGGGGTGGCACCAATCAGCCCCAGCATTTT
>.|.|TRBV12-3/TRBV12-4|TRBJ2-2
CASTRQESGELFF
TGTGCCAGCACCCGGCAAGAGTCCGGGGAGCTGTTTTTT
>.|.|TRBV19|TRBJ1-2
CASSFQGSYGYTF
TGTGCCAGTAGTTTCCAGGGGTCCTATGGCTACACCTTC
>.|TRBD2|TRBV3-1/TRBV3-2|TRBJ2-3
CASSQEGLAGGGTDTQYF
TGTGCCAGCAGCCAAGAGGGACTAGCGGGGGGAGGCACAGATACGCAGTATTTT
>.|TRBD1|TRBV3-1/TRBV3-2|TRBJ2-7
CASSPGDRAYEQYF
TGTGCCAGCAGCCCCGGGGACAGAGCCTACGAGCAGTACTTC
>.|.|TRBV3-1/TRBV3-2|TRBJ2-3
CASSQATQSNTQYF
TGTGCCAGCAGCCAAGCGACCCAGTCGAATACGCAGTATTTT
>.|.|TRBV9|TRBJ1-2
CASSVEDASLWGYTF
TGTGCCAGCAGCGTAGAGGACGCCTCCCTTTGGGGCTACACCTTC
>.|.|TRBV28|TRBJ1-1
CASSLDGNTEAFF
TGTGCCAGCAGCCTCGACGGGAACACTGAAGCTTTCTTT
>.|.|TRBV9|TRBJ1-1
CASSVAPRGYTEAFF
TGTGCCAGCAGCGTAGCTCCTCGGGGATACACTGAAGCTTTCTTT
>.|.|TRBV5-1|TRBJ1-2
CASSPSGGIYGYTF
TGCGCCAGCAGCCCAAGCGGGGGAATATATGGCTACACCTTC
>.|.|TRBV9|TRBJ2-3
CASSVDPLGAAEADTQYF
TGTGCCAGCAGCGTAGATCCCCTCGGGGCAGCCGAGGCAGATACGCAGTATTTT
>.|TRBD2|TRBV27|TRBJ2-2
CATTQASGSTGELFF
TGTGCCACCACCCAGGCTAGCGGGAGCACCGGGGAGCTGTTTTTT
>.|.|TRBV10-3|TRBJ2-2
CAISENGGHTGELFF
TGTGCCATCAGTGAAAACGGGGGACACACCGGGGAGCTGTTTTTT
>.|.|TRBV19|TRBJ1-1
CASSASGENTEAFF
TGTGCCAGTAGTGCCTCGGGGGAAAACACTGAAGCTTTCTTT
>.|TRBD2|TRBV3-1/TRBV3-2|TRBJ2-1
CASSRREGASGHNEQFF
TGTGCCAGCAGCCGCAGAGAAGGGGCTAGCGGACACAATGAGCAGTTCTTC
>once|.|TRBV18|TRBJ2-3
CASSPPSGTDTQYF
TGTGCCAGCTCACCACCGTCCGGCACAGATACGCAGTATTTT
>.|.|TRBV19|TRBJ2-2
CASSTDRGSGELFF
TGTGCCAGTAGTACCGACCGGGGATCCGGGGAGCTGTTTTTT
>.|.|TRBV5-1|TRBJ2-1
CASRVHEQFF
TGCGCCAGCAGGGTCCATGAGCAGTTCTTC
>.|.|TRBV18|TRBJ1-1
CASSSRTEAFF
TGTGCCAGCTCATCCCGTACTGAAGCTTTCTTT
>.|TRBD2|TRBV4-1|TRBJ2-3
CASSQGGGEDTQYF
TGCGCCAGCAGCCAAGGGGGAGGGGAAGATACGCAGTATTTT
>.|TRBD1|TRBV29-1|TRBJ2-1
CSVLRQGGSYNEQFF
TGCAGCGTCCTAAGACAGGGGGGGTCCTACAATGAGCAGTTCTTC
>.|TRBD1|TRBV11-2|TRBJ1-2
CASSFSQGNGYTF
TGTGCCAGCAGCTTTTCACAGGGGAATGGCTACACCTTC
>.|.|TRBV27|TRBJ2-5
CASSTQGGETQYF
TGTGCCAGCAGTACACAGGGTGGGGAGACCCAGTACTTC
>.|.|TRBV21-1|TRBJ2-1
CASSKRGCGRGPQNEQFF
TGTGCCAGCAGCAAACGGGGTTGCGGGCGGGGGCCCCAAAATGAGCAGTTCTTC
>.|TRBD1|TRBV28|TRBJ1-1
CASSSGTVFNTEAFF
TGTGCCAGCAGTTCCGGGACAGTCTTCAACACTGAAGCTTTCTTT
>.|.|TRBV4-1|TRBJ1-6
CASSQEEGLGNSPLHF
TGCGCCAGCAGCCAAGAAGAGGGGTTGGGGAATTCACCCCTCCACTTT
>.|.|TRBV12-3/TRBV12-4|TRBJ2-1
CASSLAGLGEFF
TGTGCCAGCAGTTTAGCGGGTTTAGGCGAGTTCTTC
>.|TRBD2|TRBV7-2|TRBJ2-2
CASSLRGVNTGELFF
TGTGCCAGCAGCTTACGGGGGGTGAACACCGGGGAGCTGTTTTTT
>few|.|TRBV4-2|TRBJ2-7
CASSQAREQYF
TGTGCCAGCAGCCAGGCTAGGGAGCAGTACTTC